The 3 T cell receptor beta chains below all came from one sample that was sequenced in a study of blood T cell repertoires in COVID-19. Sequenced by immunoSEQ multiplex PCR; TCRdb stores in-frame clones only, minus some. This table has 200,000 to 300,000 clones, 80% to 90% appearing once. Sample: PBMCs or T cells enriched from blood (not recorded which). These receptor sequences come from a middle-aged woman who had been exposed to COVID-19.

V gene TRBV12-3 or TRBV12-4 combines with J gene TRBJ2-5; 7 bases line up with TRBD1. With 4 bases clipped from V and 5 bases from J, the junction kept 4 bases outside the gene matches. This CDR3 has 13 amino acids. The CDR3 DNA follows: TGTGCCAGCAGTTCCGACAGGGCGGAGACCCAGTACTTC. This gives the protein CASSSDRAETQYF.

The chain has TRBV27 and TRBJ1-6; TRBD1 matches 8 bases. Germline CDR1 and CDR2: MNHEY and SMNVEV (reference sequence). Trimming removed 6 bases from V and 10 bases from J; junction bases left unmatched: 11. This CDR3 spans 15 amino acids. For the CDR3, the DNA is TGTGCCAGCAGCCAATTCGACAGGGGAGGCTCACCCCTCCACTTT. Encoded protein: CASSQFDRGGSPLHF.

This sequence joins TRBV6-6 and TRBJ2-1, with D hard to call. The germline gives CDR1 MNHNY, CDR2 SVGAGI (reference sequence). V lost 4 bases to trimming and J lost 5 bases, with 12 bases between them. CDR3 size: 14 residues. CDR3 loop: CASSLPLPNNEQFF. Written as DNA, the CDR3 is TGTGCCAGCAGTTTGCCCCTTCCTAACAATGAGCAGTTCTTC.